This TCR beta chain was sequenced during a study of cytomegalovirus exposure and HLA in healthy donors. It was with 60 Vbeta and 13 Jbeta primers that the PCR ran. The assay was immunoSEQ multiplex PCR, and TCRdb's table has in-frame clones only and misses some. The data show around 130,000 clones, under 70% seen once. CDR3 length: 19 residues. The gene calls are TRBV21-1 and TRBJ1-2; whether TRBD1, the table's D call, matches the DNA was not checked. TRBV21-1 is tagged as a pseudogene. The sample consisted of PBMCs. This TCR was sampled from a woman aged 55-69 years in good health and CMV-seronegative. The CDR3 region is CASSKSTGYYETANYGYTF. In DNA form, the CDR3 reads TGTGCCAGCAGCAAATCGACAGGGTATTATGAAACCGCTAACTATGGCTACACCTTC.